Each of the 10 T cell receptor beta chains below was sequenced from the same sample in a study of cytomegalovirus exposure and HLA in healthy donors. PCR was performed using 60 Vbeta and 13 Jbeta primers. Produced via immunoSEQ multiplex PCR; TCRdb's table is partial and in-frame only. This table has about 240,000 clones, more than 70% appearing once. Sequencing was carried out using PBMCs. The receptor set was obtained from a boy younger than 18 in good health and CMV-seronegative.

The chain employs TRBV18 and TRBJ1-6; D call uncertain. Germline V gives CDR1 KGHSH, CDR2 LQKENI. CDR3 size: 14 residues. V lost 3 bases and J lost 19, with 22 bases in between. CDR3 residues: CASSPRPGTGMSHF. In nucleotides, the CDR3 is TGTGCCAGCTCACCCCGACCGGGTACGGGAATGAGTCACTTT.

V is TRBV29-1 and J is TRBJ2-3; unclear D gene. This CDR3 spans 16 amino acids. Trimming took off 0 bases at V and 2 bases at J, with 15 bases between the two ends. The germline CDR1 and CDR2 sequences are SQVTM and ANQGSEA. CDR3 bases: TGCAGCGTTGAAGAGTGGCGCGGAGAGGACACAGATACGCAGTATTTT. Its translation: CSVEEWRGEDTDTQYF.

This chain joins TRBV11-2 and TRBJ2-1; D is ambiguous. The germline V gene encodes CDR1 SGHAT and CDR2 FQNNGV. The CDR3 length is 14 residues. Trimming took off 2 bases at V and 4 bases at J, with 9 bases between the two ends. The CDR3 loop reads CASSLRLQYNEQFF. The CDR3 nucleotides read TGTGCCAGCAGCTTAAGACTCCAATACAATGAGCAGTTCTTC. Supplemented by reference TRBV11-2 and TRBJ2-1, the full variable domain reads EAGVAQSPRYKIIEKRQSVAFWCNPISGHATLYWYQQILGQGPKLLIQFQNNGVVDDSQLPKDRFSAERLKGVDSTLKIQPAKLEDSAVYLCASSLRLQYNEQFFGPGTRLTVL.

The chain recombines TRBV25-1 with TRBJ2-5; maybe TRBD1 (6 bases). The DNA end favors TRBJ2-7, so the J call may be wrong. The CDR3 consists of 15 residues. Germline V lookup: CDR1 MGHDK, CDR2 SYGVNS. CDR3 amino acids: CAASSELRGPYEQYF. The CDR3 DNA reads as TGTGCCGCCAGCAGTGAGCTCAGGGGCCCCTACGAGCAGTACTTC.

The genes are TRBV15 and TRBJ1-1; no reliable D call. The germline V and J ends were trimmed by 2 bases and 1 base, with 8 bases remaining between them. Germline CDR1 LNHNV, CDR2 YYDKDF (reference sequence). The length of the CDR3 is 14 residues. In nucleotides, the CDR3 is TGTGCCACCAGCAGATCACACCAGAACACTGAAGCTTTCTTT. This codes for CATSRSHQNTEAFF.

V usage is TRBV30 and J usage is TRBJ1-4; maybe TRBD1 (6 bases). Germline lookup yields CDR1 GTSNPN and CDR2 SVGIG (reference sequence). The CDR3 consists of 15 residues. The ends were cut back, 2 bases at V and 4 bases at J, with 14 bases in the middle. CDR3 loop: CAWSFGGAINEKLFF. The CDR3 DNA reads TGTGCCTGGAGTTTTGGGGGGGCTATTAATGAAAAACTGTTTTTT.

V usage is TRBV15 and J usage is TRBJ2-7, with 7 bases fitting TRBD1. The CDR3 sequence is 17 residues long. Germline CDR1 LNHNV, CDR2 YYDKDF (reference sequence). V gave up 0 bases and J gave up 4 bases; unmatched junction bases: 12. The CDR3, as DNA: TGTGCCACCAGCAGAGATTGGCCCGGACAGGTTAGGTACGAGCAGTACTTC. Its protein is CATSRDWPGQVRYEQYF. The full variable domain, with the rest looked up from reference TRBV15 and TRBJ2-7, is DAMVIQNPRYQVTQFGKPVTLSCSQTLNHNVMYWYQQKSSQAPKLLFHYYDKDFNNEADTPDNFQSRRPNTSFCFLDIRSPGLGDTAMYLCATSRDWPGQVRYEQYFGPGTRLTVT.

The V and J genes are TRBV6-1 and TRBJ1-4; D call uncertain. Germline-derived CDR1 and CDR2 are MNHNS and SASEGT. Trimming left V 4 bases short and J 6 bases short, with 12 bases between. The CDR3 extends over 14 amino acids. CDR3 region: CASSVRRVDEKLFF. The CDR3 DNA reads TGTGCCAGCAGTGTGCGGAGGGTCGATGAAAAACTGTTTTTT.

In DNA form, the CDR3 reads TGTGCCAGCAGCCCGAGTCTGAACACTGAAGCTTTCTTT. Protein: CASSPSLNTEAFF. The chain links TRBV7-3 to TRBJ1-1, with D uncertain. Germline V gene data show CDR1 as SGHTA and CDR2 as FQGTGA. Deletions cut 5 bases from V and 0 bases from J, with 7 bases between. The CDR3 is made up of 13 amino acids.

The V and J genes are TRBV10-3 and TRBJ2-7, with TRBD2 matching over 8 bases. V shed 2 bases and J 2 bases; nucleotides not matched to a gene: 11. CDR1 ENHRY and CDR2 SYGVKD come from the germline V gene. The CDR3 spans 17 residues. The chain's CDR3 is CAISEPGREGVPYEQYF. For the CDR3, the DNA is TGTGCCATCAGTGAGCCCGGGAGGGAGGGTGTTCCCTACGAGCAGTACTTC.